These T cell receptor beta chains were read from a single sample in a study of blood T cells in healthy people across ages. TCRdb re-analysed the 5' RACE reads in MiXCR, keeping a single row per CDR3 protein. The table records about 1,500,000 distinct CDR3 sequences, under 30% of them present only once. Sequencing input: blood. These TCRs come from a woman aged 25 to 39 in good health. Both conserved end residues are part of each CDR3. Fields, in order: J gene, D gene, V gene, clone size, CDR3 protein, CDR3 DNA. A D gene is named only where the DNA matches it firmly. Only some rows state a clone size, as once, few, many or a class for expanded clones.

>TRBJ1-5|.|TRBV30|few
CARNLGRDQPQHF
TGTGCCCGGAATCTAGGGAGGGATCAGCCCCAGCATTTT
>TRBJ2-4|TRBD2|TRBV7-2|.
CASSYQGRAGGREQYF
TGTGCCAGCAGCTACCAGGGCAGAGCGGGAGGGAGGGAGCAGTACTTC
>TRBJ1-1|.|TRBV7-2|.
CASSPRQISNTEAFF
TGTGCCAGCAGCCCAAGACAGATTTCGAACACTGAAGCTTTCTTT
>TRBJ2-2|.|TRBV12-3/TRBV12-4|.
CASSFSVDTGELFF
TGTGCCAGCAGTTTTTCTGTGGACACCGGGGAGCTGTTTTTT
>TRBJ2-5|.|TRBV29-1|few
CSVRRVPRLETQYF
TGCAGCGTTCGCAGGGTCCCAAGGTTGGAGACCCAGTACTTC
>TRBJ1-1|TRBD1|TRBV5-6|.
CASSQMDRRNTEAFF
TGTGCCAGCAGTCAGATGGACAGGCGGAACACTGAAGCTTTCTTT
>TRBJ2-2|.|TRBV5-6|.
CASSPSGDIFTGELFF
TGTGCCAGCAGCCCGTCTGGGGACATTTTCACCGGGGAGCTGTTTTTT
>TRBJ2-1|TRBD1|TRBV12-3/TRBV12-4|.
CASRPTGTGGNEQFF
TGTGCCAGCAGACCCACCGGGACAGGGGGGAATGAGCAGTTCTTC
>TRBJ2-7|.|TRBV7-9|.
CASSGGRRNSYEQYF
TGTGCCAGCAGCGGAGGAAGGCGGAACTCCTACGAGCAGTACTTC
>TRBJ1-5|.|TRBV29-1|.
CSVSKAVGQPQHF
TGCAGCGTTTCTAAAGCGGTCGGGCAGCCCCAGCATTTT
>TRBJ2-1|.|TRBV24-1|.
CATHGEYNEQFF
TGTGCCACCCATGGAGAGTACAATGAGCAGTTCTTC
>TRBJ2-7|TRBD2|TRBV20-1|.
CSAPGTSDSCEQYF
TGCAGTGCTCCCGGGACTAGCGATTCCTGCGAGCAGTACTTC
>TRBJ1-1|TRBD1|TRBV5-1|.
CASSVGDSNTEAFF
TGCGCCAGCAGCGTGGGGGACAGCAACACTGAAGCTTTCTTT
>TRBJ2-5|TRBD2|TRBV3-1|.
CARSPGGTTYQETQYF
TGTGCCCGCAGCCCGGGGGGGACCACTTACCAAGAGACCCAGTACTTC
>TRBJ1-3|TRBD1|TRBV7-2|few
CASSFTGTGLGNTIYF
TGTGCCAGCAGCTTCACCGGGACAGGGCTTGGAAACACCATATATTTT
>TRBJ2-2|.|TRBV2|few
CASRGQVTGELFF
TGTGCCAGCAGAGGGCAAGTCACCGGGGAGCTGTTTTTT
>TRBJ1-3|.|TRBV4-1|.
CASSQFTGSSGNTIYF
TGCGCCAGCAGCCAATTCACTGGGAGCTCTGGAAACACCATATATTTT
>TRBJ2-4|.|TRBV20-1|.
CSARESPNLIQYF
TGCAGTGCTAGAGAATCTCCGAATCTCATTCAGTACTTC
>TRBJ2-1|.|TRBV5-1|.
CASFLGTSDNYEQFF
TGCGCCAGCTTCCTCGGAACGTCGGACAACTACGAGCAGTTCTTC
>TRBJ1-5|.|TRBV28|.
CASSGSGEGNQPQHF
TGTGCCAGCAGTGGCTCAGGTGAGGGCAATCAGCCCCAGCATTTT
>TRBJ2-1|.|TRBV7-3|.
CASSLRQGTSSYNEQFF
TGTGCCAGCAGCTTACGGCAGGGGACGAGCTCCTACAATGAGCAGTTCTTC
>TRBJ2-1|TRBD2|TRBV2|.
CASSEAPSSGGAQGEQFF
TGTGCCAGCAGTGAGGCTCCCTCTAGCGGGGGGGCCCAGGGTGAGCAGTTCTTC
>TRBJ2-7|.|TRBV15|.
CATSRGGIRDEQYF
TGTGCCACCAGCAGAGGTGGCATCCGCGACGAGCAGTACTTC
>TRBJ2-3|.|TRBV20-1|.
CSARDPDLVDTQYF
TGCAGTGCTAGAGATCCAGATTTAGTAGATACGCAGTATTTT
>TRBJ1-1|TRBD1|TRBV20-1|few
CSARKGQGAGTEAFF
TGCAGTGCTAGAAAAGGACAGGGGGCGGGGACTGAAGCTTTCTTT
>TRBJ1-2|.|TRBV2|.
CASIPHRNYGYTF
TGTGCCAGCATCCCACATAGAAACTATGGCTACACCTTC
>TRBJ2-7|.|TRBV2|many
CASQGDSYEQYF
TGTGCCTCCCAGGGCGACTCCTACGAGCAGTACTTC
>TRBJ2-1|TRBD1|TRBV10-3|.
CAIGSGTANEQFF
TGTGCCATCGGGTCCGGGACAGCTAATGAGCAGTTCTTC
>TRBJ1-2|.|TRBV11-2|.
CASRSGVGNYGYTF
TGTGCCAGCAGATCAGGGGTCGGGAACTATGGCTACACCTTC
>TRBJ2-5|TRBD2|TRBV6-4|.
CASSDSTSGGNEQYF
TGTGCCAGCAGTGACTCGACTAGCGGGGGGAATGAGCAGTACTTC
>TRBJ2-2|.|TRBV29-1|.
CSVPGSGDQLTGELFF
TGCAGCGTCCCAGGTTCAGGGGATCAGCTCACCGGGGAGCTGTTTTTT
>TRBJ2-3|TRBD2|TRBV7-2|few
CASSLARLAGAHRDTQYF
TGTGCCAGCAGCTTAGCGCGACTAGCGGGAGCCCACCGAGATACGCAGTATTTT
>TRBJ2-5|.|TRBV4-1|.
CASSQGGVEEETQYF
TGCGCCAGCAGCCAAGGGGGGGTTGAGGAGGAGACCCAGTACTTC